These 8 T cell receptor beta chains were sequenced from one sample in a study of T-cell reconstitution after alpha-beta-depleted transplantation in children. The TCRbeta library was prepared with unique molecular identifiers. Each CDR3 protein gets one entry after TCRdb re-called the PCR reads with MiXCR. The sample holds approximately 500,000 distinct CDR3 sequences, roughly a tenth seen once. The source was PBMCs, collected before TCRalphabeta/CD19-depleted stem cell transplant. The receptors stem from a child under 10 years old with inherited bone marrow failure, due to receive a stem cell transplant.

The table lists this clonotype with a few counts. This chain's CDR3 is CASSQGGYTYNEQFF. The CDR3 nucleotides read TGTGCCAGCAGCCAAGGTGGCTATACCTACAATGAGCAGTTCTTC. The rearrangement uses TRBV14 and TRBJ2-1; D is unresolved. This CDR3 comprises 15 residues. V shed 1 base and J shed 2 bases, with 9 bases lying between them. CDR1 SGHDN and CDR2 FVKESK come from the germline V gene.

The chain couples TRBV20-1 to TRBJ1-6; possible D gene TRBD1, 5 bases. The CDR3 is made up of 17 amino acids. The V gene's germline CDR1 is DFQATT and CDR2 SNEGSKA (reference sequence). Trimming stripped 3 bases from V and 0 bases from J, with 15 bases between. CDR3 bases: TGCAGTGCTAGCTGGGCGGGGACTAGCTCCTATAATTCACCCCTCCACTTT. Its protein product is CSASWAGTSSYNSPLHF.

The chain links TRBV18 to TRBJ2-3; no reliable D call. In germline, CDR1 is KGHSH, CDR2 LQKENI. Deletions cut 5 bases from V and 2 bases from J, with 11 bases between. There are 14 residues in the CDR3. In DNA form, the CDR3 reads TGTGCCAGCTCAGATACAGATTCCACAGATACGCAGTATTTT. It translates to CASSDTDSTDTQYF.

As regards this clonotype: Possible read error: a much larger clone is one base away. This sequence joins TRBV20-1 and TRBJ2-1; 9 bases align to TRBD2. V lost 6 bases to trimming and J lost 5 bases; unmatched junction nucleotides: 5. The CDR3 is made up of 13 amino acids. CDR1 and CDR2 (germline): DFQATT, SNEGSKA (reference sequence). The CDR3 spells CSARGRGDNEQFF. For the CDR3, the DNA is TGCAGTGCGCGCGGGAGGGGCGACAATGAGCAGTTCTTC.

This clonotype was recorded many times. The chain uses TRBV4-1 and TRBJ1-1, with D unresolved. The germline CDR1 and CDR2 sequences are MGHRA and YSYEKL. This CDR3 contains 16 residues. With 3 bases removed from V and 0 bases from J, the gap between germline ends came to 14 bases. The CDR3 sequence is CASSHAHDTLNTEAFF. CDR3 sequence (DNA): TGCGCCAGCAGCCATGCCCACGACACGTTGAACACTGAAGCTTTCTTT.

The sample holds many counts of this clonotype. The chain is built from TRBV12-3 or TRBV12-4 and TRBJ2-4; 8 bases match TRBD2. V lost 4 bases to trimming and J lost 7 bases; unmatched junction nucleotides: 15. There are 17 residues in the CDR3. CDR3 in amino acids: CASSSLDQREIRNIQYF. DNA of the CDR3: TGTGCCAGCAGTTCCCTTGACCAGCGGGAGATCCGGAACATTCAGTACTTC.

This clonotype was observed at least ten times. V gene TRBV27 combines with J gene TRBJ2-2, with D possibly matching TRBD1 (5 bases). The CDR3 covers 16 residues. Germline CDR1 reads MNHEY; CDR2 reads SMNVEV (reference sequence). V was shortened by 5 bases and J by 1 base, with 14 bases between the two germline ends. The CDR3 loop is CASSAYMTVNTGELFF. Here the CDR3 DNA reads TGTGCCAGCAGTGCATACATGACAGTGAACACCGGGGAGCTGTTTTTT.

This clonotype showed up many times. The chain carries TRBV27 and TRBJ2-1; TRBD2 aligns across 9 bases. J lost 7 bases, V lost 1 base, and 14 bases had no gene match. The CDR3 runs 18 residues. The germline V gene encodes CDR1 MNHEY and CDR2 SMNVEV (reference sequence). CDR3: CASSLWRTSVEMVNEQFF. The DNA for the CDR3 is TGTGCCAGCAGTTTATGGAGGACTAGCGTGGAGATGGTAAATGAGCAGTTCTTC.